A selection of T cell receptor beta chains follows, all from one sample in a study of patients and donors after allogeneic stem cell transplantation. Each CDR3 protein is one row after TCRdb ran MiXCR on the RT-PCR reads. The table lists about 960,000 distinct CDR3 sequences, roughly 18% of them singletons. Sequencing used blood, either unsorted or a sorted T cell fraction (not recorded which). All receptors derive from a human donor who was either an allogeneic HSCT recipient or a stem cell or donor lymphocyte infusion donor (not recorded which). It is not recorded whose cells these are; they may come from a transplant donor. Each CDR3 is given with its conserved first and last residue. A D gene is named only where the DNA matches it firmly. Size is stated for part of the rows, as once, few or many counts, or as a class when the clone is expanded.

TRBJ1-5 | TRBV6-1 | - | few | CASSPTGISQPQHF | TGTGCCAGCAGTCCCACAGGAATCAGTCAGCCCCAGCATTTT
TRBJ2-3 | TRBV12-3/TRBV12-4 | - | - | CASSLRPLPSTDTQYF | TGTGCCAGCAGTTTAAGACCTCTACCCAGCACAGATACGCAGTATTTT
TRBJ1-6 | TRBV27 | - | once | CASSLLGMPLHF | TGTGCCAGCAGTTTATTGGGGATGCCCCTCCACTTT
TRBJ2-5 | TRBV12-3/TRBV12-4 | - | - | CASSFWVGSEMGETQYF | TGTGCCAGCAGTTTTTGGGTAGGAAGCGAGATGGGGGAGACCCAGTACTTC
TRBJ2-5 | TRBV5-1 | TRBD1 | few | CASSLDYWDRIFLQETQYF | TGCGCCAGCAGCTTGGACTACTGGGACAGAATATTCCTGCAAGAGACCCAGTACTTC
TRBJ1-2 | TRBV6-2/TRBV6-3 | TRBD1 | few | CASSTGQGSELHGYTF | TGTGCCAGCAGTACGGGACAGGGGTCAGAACTCCATGGCTACACCTTC
TRBJ1-6 | TRBV6-5 | - | - | CASSYSNSRLFAPLHF | TGTGCCAGCAGTTACTCGAACAGCCGGCTCTTCGCACCCCTCCACTTT
TRBJ1-6 | TRBV2 | - | - | CASSGRFQDPLHF | TGTGCCAGCAGTGGGCGATTTCAAGATCCCCTCCACTTT
TRBJ2-7 | TRBV7-2 | TRBD2 | few | CASSLERGFSYEQYF | TGTGCCAGCAGCTTAGAGCGGGGGTTTTCCTACGAGCAGTACTTC
TRBJ2-1 | TRBV29-1 | TRBD2 | - | CSVVTTSGYNEQFF | TGCAGCGTTGTGACGACTAGCGGTTACAATGAGCAGTTCTTC
TRBJ1-1 | TRBV12-3/TRBV12-4 | - | few | CASSWGAKAFF | TGTGCCAGCAGTTGGGGGGCTAAAGCTTTCTTT
TRBJ2-7 | TRBV11-2 | - | - | CASSLDRGVVYEQYF | TGTGCCAGCAGCTTAGACAGGGGGGTAGTCTACGAGCAGTACTTC
TRBJ1-2 | TRBV20-1 | TRBD1 | few | CSATPQGANGYTF | TGCAGTGCTACCCCCCAGGGGGCGAATGGCTACACCTTC
TRBJ2-5 | TRBV12-3/TRBV12-4 | - | - | CASSTRESREETQYF | TGTGCCAGCAGCACACGAGAGTCGAGGGAAGAGACCCAGTACTTC
TRBJ1-1 | TRBV6-2/TRBV6-3 | TRBD1 | few | CASSYLTGIRAFF | TGTGCCAGCAGTTACTTGACAGGGATTCGGGCTTTCTTT
TRBJ1-2 | TRBV6-5 | - | - | CASSYAETDYGYTF | TGTGCCAGCAGTTACGCAGAGACCGACTATGGCTACACCTTC
TRBJ2-5 | TRBV24-1 | TRBD2 | - | CATSGDSSGQETQYF | TGTGCCACCAGTGGCGACTCTAGCGGTCAAGAGACCCAGTACTTC
TRBJ2-7 | TRBV4-1 | TRBD1 | - | CASSQDDRGDVKQYF | TGCGCCAGCAGCCAAGATGACAGGGGGGATGTGAAGCAGTACTTC
TRBJ2-3 | TRBV7-8 | TRBD1 | - | CASSLQGIRDTQYF | TGTGCCAGCAGCCTACAGGGGATCAGGGATACGCAGTATTTT
TRBJ1-1 | TRBV3-1 | TRBD1 | few | CASSQVRGAEAFF | TGTGCCAGCAGCCAAGTCAGGGGGGCTGAAGCTTTCTTT
TRBJ2-3 | TRBV2 | - | - | CASSEVLRSSTDTQYF | TGTGCCAGCAGTGAAGTTCTCCGGTCTAGCACAGATACGCAGTATTTT
TRBJ1-5 | TRBV6-2/TRBV6-3 | - | - | CASTASRVTPQHF | TGTGCCAGCACCGCAAGCCGGGTGACGCCCCAGCATTTT
TRBJ2-1 | TRBV6-1 | TRBD2 | - | CASTLLAGGNNEQFF | TGTGCCAGCACTTTACTAGCGGGGGGGAACAATGAGCAGTTCTTC
TRBJ2-5 | TRBV9 | - | - | CASSVGGREETQYF | TGTGCCAGCAGCGTAGGCGGCAGAGAAGAGACCCAGTACTTC
TRBJ1-2 | TRBV18 | - | - | CASSPITNGGYTF | TGTGCCAGCTCACCAATCACAAATGGTGGCTACACCTTC
TRBJ1-1 | TRBV3-1 | - | - | CASSQVRNTEAFF | TGTGCCAGCAGCCAAGTACGAAACACTGAAGCTTTCTTT
TRBJ2-1 | TRBV10-3 | TRBD2 | few | CAISEFSGSGGYEQFF | TGTGCCATCAGTGAGTTTAGCGGGAGTGGAGGCTATGAGCAGTTCTTC
TRBJ1-5 | TRBV4-2 | - | - | CASSQDRGEPQHF | TGTGCCAGCAGCCAAGATCGGGGAGAACCCCAGCATTTT
TRBJ1-5 | TRBV7-8 | - | few | CASSLAWSRVDNQPQHF | TGTGCCAGCAGCTTAGCGTGGTCCAGGGTGGACAATCAGCCCCAGCATTTT
TRBJ2-7 | TRBV7-8 | - | few | CASTPITGRYEQYF | TGTGCCAGCACCCCAATCACAGGGCGCTACGAGCAGTACTTC
TRBJ2-3 | TRBV5-1 | TRBD2 | - | CASSLASGRATDTQYF | TGCGCCAGCAGCTTGGCCAGCGGGAGGGCCACAGATACGCAGTATTTT
TRBJ2-1 | TRBV5-1 | - | many | CASSLAGTKYNEQFF | TGCGCCAGCAGCTTGGCCGGGACCAAATACAATGAGCAGTTCTTC
TRBJ2-7 | TRBV6-5 | TRBD1 | - | CASSYSRTGYHEQYF | TGTGCCAGCAGTTACTCCCGGACAGGGTACCACGAGCAGTACTTC
TRBJ2-1 | TRBV11-2 | TRBD1 | - | CASSSYVGDRESYNEQFF | TGTGCCAGCAGCTCCTACGTTGGTGACAGGGAAAGTTACAATGAGCAGTTCTTC
TRBJ2-1 | TRBV9 | TRBD2 | few | CASRGVGTSAYNEQFF | TGTGCCAGCAGAGGGGTGGGGACTAGCGCGTACAATGAGCAGTTCTTC
TRBJ2-2 | TRBV4-2 | TRBD2 | few | CASSQENGGVYTGELFF | TGTGCCAGCAGCCAAGAGAACGGGGGGGTATACACCGGGGAGCTGTTTTTT
TRBJ1-3 | TRBV20-1 | - | many | CSARDGRGFVSGNTIYF | TGCAGTGCTAGAGATGGAAGGGGCTTCGTCTCTGGAAACACCATATATTTT
TRBJ1-1 | TRBV5-1 | - | - | CASSPGTLPGPRTLNTEAFF | TGCGCCAGCAGCCCCGGGACATTACCAGGCCCCCGAACCCTGAACACTGAAGCTTTCTTT
TRBJ1-2 | TRBV11-2 | - | - | CASSLIRWSAYGYTF | TGTGCCAGCAGCTTAATACGGTGGTCCGCGTATGGCTACACCTTC
TRBJ2-7 | TRBV9 | - | many | CANRAAYEQYF | TGTGCCAACCGGGCAGCTTACGAGCAGTACTTC
TRBJ2-1 | TRBV10-3 | - | few | CAITAGQMSSYNEQFF | TGTGCCATCACAGCGGGACAGATGAGCTCCTACAATGAGCAGTTCTTC
TRBJ2-3 | TRBV5-1 | - | - | CASSLVYRANTDTQYF | TGCGCCAGCAGCTTGGTGTACAGGGCTAACACAGATACGCAGTATTTT
TRBJ1-2 | TRBV12-3/TRBV12-4 | - | few | CASSLKGSGYTF | TGTGCCAGCAGTTTAAAAGGGTCTGGCTACACCTTC
TRBJ2-5 | TRBV7-9 | TRBD2 | few | CASSPYGREALETQYF | TGTGCCAGCAGCCCCTATGGACGGGAGGCGCTAGAGACCCAGTACTTC
TRBJ1-5 | TRBV3-1 | - | many | CASSQGNQPQHF | TGTGCCAGCAGTCAGGGGAATCAGCCCCAGCATTTT
TRBJ2-6 | TRBV6-5 | - | - | CASSYAQGTGANVLTF | TGTGCCAGCAGTTACGCACAGGGCACCGGGGCCAACGTCCTGACTTTC
TRBJ1-3 | TRBV6-2/TRBV6-3 | - | few | CASSSPGVRGGTIYF | TGTGCCAGCAGTTCCCCAGGCGTTCGAGGGGGCACCATATATTTT
TRBJ2-5 | TRBV15 | - | once | CATSKRGGETQYF | TGTGCCACCAGCAAGAGGGGTGGAGAGACCCAGTACTTC
TRBJ2-1 | TRBV6-1 | - | - | CASTYNRDFPNEQFF | TGTGCCAGCACCTACAATCGGGACTTCCCCAATGAGCAGTTCTTC
TRBJ2-7 | TRBV11-2 | TRBD2 | few | CASSYVGDYSTYEQYF | TGTGCCAGCAGCTACGTTGGGGACTACTCTACCTACGAGCAGTACTTC
TRBJ2-5 | TRBV5-1 | - | few | CASSVLRVGRETQYF | TGCGCCAGCAGCGTCCTCCGGGTGGGGAGAGAGACCCAGTACTTC
TRBJ1-5 | TRBV30 | - | - | CAWSVPNGGGNQPQHF | TGTGCCTGGAGTGTACCCAATGGAGGCGGGAATCAGCCCCAGCATTTT
TRBJ2-3 | TRBV18 | - | - | CASSPGPRTDTQYF | TGTGCCAGCTCACCCGGGCCCCGCACAGATACGCAGTATTTT
TRBJ2-5 | TRBV4-3 | TRBD1 | - | CASSRQGGPGETQYF | TGCGCCAGCAGCCGTCAAGGGGGCCCGGGGGAGACCCAGTACTTC
TRBJ2-7 | TRBV5-1 | TRBD1 | - | CASSDGQGYEQYF | TGCGCCAGCAGCGACGGACAGGGCTACGAGCAGTACTTC
TRBJ2-7 | TRBV29-1 | - | - | CSVEHRAGEQYF | TGCAGCGTTGAGCACAGGGCGGGGGAGCAGTACTTC
TRBJ2-7 | TRBV5-1 | TRBD1 | - | CASSQTGVGYEQYF | TGCGCCAGCAGCCAGACAGGGGTAGGCTACGAGCAGTACTTC
TRBJ2-5 | TRBV20-1 | - | many | CSASRGELTQETQYF | TGCAGTGCTAGTAGGGGGGAACTCACCCAAGAGACCCAGTACTTC
TRBJ2-4 | TRBV20-1 | TRBD1 | few | CSARRGFRTGNIQYF | TGCAGTGCTAGGAGGGGGTTCAGGACAGGAAACATTCAGTACTTC
TRBJ2-5 | TRBV12-3/TRBV12-4 | TRBD2 | - | CASSGGSGRAAETQYF | TGTGCCAGCAGCGGCGGTAGCGGGAGGGCCGCAGAGACCCAGTACTTC